A single T cell receptor beta chain is shown here with its context. Its antigen is unidentified. The germline V and J ends were trimmed by 5 bases and 4 bases, with 17 bases remaining between them. This CDR3 spans 15 amino acids. Germline V gene data show CDR1 as MGHDK and CDR2 as SYGVNS. The PCR ran on 60 Vbeta and 13 Jbeta primers. Libraries were prepared by immunoSEQ multiplex PCR; TCRdb keeps only in-frame clonotypes and omits some of them. The sample contains around 100,000 clones, approximately 73% of which appear only once. This sample is part of a study of cytomegalovirus exposure and HLA in healthy donors. Study summary: Within an early data release were about 85 million unique TCRs drawn from HLA-typed donors. Whole-study findings and limits: Sequences of the TCR beta chain were said to predict the HLA-A and HLA-B alleles of most subjects accurately. Fewer N-insertions than the roughly 600-donor mean were reportedly shown by an Asian-associated ancestry cluster in a later analysis. In a later analysis, DRB1 alleles had the most associated TCRs; HLA-C alleles the fewest.

This chain connects TRBV25-1 to TRBJ1-1; maybe TRBD1 (6 bases). The sequencing input was PBMCs. The source is a man between 35 and 55 years old in good health and CMV-seronegative. CDR3 protein: CASSPKIQGFTEAFF. The CDR3 region has the DNA TGTGCCAGCAGTCCAAAAATACAGGGCTTCACTGAAGCTTTCTTT.